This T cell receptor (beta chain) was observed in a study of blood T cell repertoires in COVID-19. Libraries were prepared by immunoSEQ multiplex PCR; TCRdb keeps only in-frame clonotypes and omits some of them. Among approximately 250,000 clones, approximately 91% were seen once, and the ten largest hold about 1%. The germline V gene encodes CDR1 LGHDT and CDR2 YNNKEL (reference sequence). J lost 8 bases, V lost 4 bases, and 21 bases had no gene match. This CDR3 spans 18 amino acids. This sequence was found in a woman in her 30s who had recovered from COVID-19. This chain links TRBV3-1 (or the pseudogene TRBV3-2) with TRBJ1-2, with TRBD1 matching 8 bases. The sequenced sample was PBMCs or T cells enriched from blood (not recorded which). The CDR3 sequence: CASSLSTSYTGSGGGYTF. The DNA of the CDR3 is TGTGCCAGCAGCCTCTCAACCAGCTATACAGGGTCAGGGGGCGGCTACACCTTC.